Below, one TCR beta chain is given with its context. Its antigen is as yet unknown. The data originate from a study of cytotoxic CD8 clonotypes in ibrutinib-treated CLL. About the study: Response samples came after a median about 13 months of treatment, range 6 to 36.

General study findings and limits: The study found public clonotypes uncommon, contracting or stable on treatment.

Trimming pared 1 base from V and 7 bases from J, leaving 11 bases between. Germline CDR1 is MNHEY and CDR2 is SMNVEV (reference sequence). The CDR3 contains 13 residues. The sequencing depth, 1 in 200,000 to 1 in 1 million T cells, was the target. The table came from immunoSEQ multiplex PCR; TCRdb's copy has only in-frame clones and leaves some out. The table records about 140,000 clones, 80% to 95% of them present only once. The material was PBMCs, obtained after 12 months of ibrutinib treatment. The V call is TRBV27, the J call TRBJ2-7; D may be TRBD1 (5 bases). The TCR sequence derives from a human donor with chronic lymphocytic leukemia. The CDR3 is CASSLFLGPEQYF. In DNA form, the CDR3 reads TGTGCCAGCAGTTTATTTCTGGGGCCAGAGCAGTACTTC.